Presented here are 14 T cell receptor beta chains from one specimen sequenced in a study of blood T cells in healthy people across ages. For the second PCR, which ran for about 7 to 11 cycles, a sample-barcoded 5' primer and a J-beta primer mix were used. MiXCR, applied by TCRdb to the 5' RACE reads, yields one record per CDR3 protein. The sample contains about 290,000 distinct CDR3 sequences, roughly 26% of which appear only once. The sequenced sample consisted of blood. The receptors originated from a woman in her seventies in good health.

The V call is TRBV3-1, the J call TRBJ2-7; D not resolved. The V end was cut by 10 bases, the J end by 4 bases, with 17 bases between. This CDR3 region has 13 residues. Germline V gene lookup returns CDR1 LGHDT and CDR2 YNNKEL (reference sequence). DNA for the CDR3: TGTGCCACAGGTAGTAACGGAGTTTACGAGCAGTACTTC. This codes for CATGSNGVYEQYF.

This clonotype was observed a handful of times. CDR3 sequence (DNA): TGCAGCGTTAATGCGGGCGAGGAGACCCAGTACTTC. It encodes CSVNAGEETQYF. The chain couples TRBV29-1 to TRBJ2-5, with a weak D call TRBD2 (5 bases). Germline lookup yields CDR1 SQVTM and CDR2 ANQGSEA. V lost 5 bases and J 5 bases, leaving 12 bases between the germline ends. The CDR3 runs 12 residues.

The V gene is TRBV2, the J gene TRBJ1-6; D not resolved. V lost 8 bases and J 6 bases, leaving 11 bases between the germline ends. Germline-derived CDR1 and CDR2 are SNHLY and FYNNEI. This CDR3 region has 13 residues. The CDR3 coding sequence is TGTGCCAGCCTCGGGGAGGGTAATTCACCCCTCCACTTT. Protein product: CASLGEGNSPLHF.

This sequence joins TRBV7-2 and TRBJ2-5; 8 positions agree with TRBD2. CDR3 size: 14 residues. The germline V gene has CDR1 SGHTA and CDR2 FQGNSA. V lost 3 bases and J lost 2; bases outside the gene matches: 2. The CDR3 spells CASSLRLAQETQYF. The CDR3 DNA reads as TGTGCCAGCAGCTTGCGACTAGCGCAAGAGACCCAGTACTTC.

The V gene is TRBV12-3 or TRBV12-4, the J gene TRBJ2-7, with unresolved D. The ends were cut back, 5 bases at V and 6 bases at J, with 17 bases in the middle. This CDR3 comprises 14 residues. The CDR3 region has the DNA TGTGCCAGCAGTCCTCGTTTGGAGCGCTGCGAGCAGTACTTC. Translating it yields CASSPRLERCEQYF.

In this sample, this clonotype turned up many times. The chain combines TRBV19 with TRBJ2-1, with D tentatively TRBD1 (6 bases). The CDR3 has 13 residues. V lost 6 bases to trimming and J lost 11 bases, with 17 bases between them. The germline V gene encodes CDR1 LNHDA and CDR2 SQIVND (reference sequence). As DNA, the CDR3 is TGTGCCAGTAGCAACACTCCGGGACAAAAGCAGTTCTTC. Translating it yields CASSNTPGQKQFF.

The CDR3 bases are TGTGCCAGCAGCCTCAACAGGGGGCTTGGCAATGAGCAGTTCTTC. Translation: CASSLNRGLGNEQFF. The chain employs TRBV7-2 and TRBJ2-1; TRBD1 aligns across 9 bases. CDR3 length: 15 amino acids. With 5 bases clipped from V and 6 bases from J, the junction kept 8 bases outside the gene matches. CDR1 and CDR2 (germline): SGHTA, FQGNSA.

This clonotype was counted between two and nine times. The gene calls are TRBV5-1 and TRBJ2-5; maybe TRBD1 (6 bases). Germline V CDR1 and CDR2: SGHRS, YFSETQ. There are 16 residues in the CDR3. The V gene lost 2 bases and the J gene lost 5 bases, with 19 bases spanning the gap. DNA for the CDR3: TGCGCCAGCAGCTTTGGCCCCAATACAGGGATGGAGACCCAGTACTTC. Protein sequence: CASSFGPNTGMETQYF.

This chain connects TRBV20-1 to TRBJ1-1; the match to TRBD1 covers 10 bases. The germline CDR1 and CDR2 sequences are DFQATT and SNEGSKA (reference sequence). V shed 6 bases, J shed 1 base, and the junction held 8 bases outside the gene matches. This CDR3 is 15 amino acids long. The CDR3 is CSATPGTGANTEAFF. The CDR3 DNA is TGCAGTGCCACCCCCGGGACAGGGGCGAACACTGAAGCTTTCTTT.

The V gene is TRBV21-1, the J gene TRBJ2-6; TRBD2, the D gene given by the table, was not confirmed from the DNA. TRBV21-1 is termed a pseudogene. The CDR3 loop spans 18 amino acids. The CDR3 loop is CASTLIGGLVSGANVLTF. The CDR3 DNA reads TGTGCCAGCACCCTCATCGGGGGACTCGTCTCTGGGGCCAACGTCCTGACTTTC.

The V call is TRBV5-5, the J call TRBJ2-3, with D perhaps being TRBD1 or TRBD2 (5 bases each). The V end was cut by 4 bases, the J end by 0 bases, with 12 bases between. CDR3 length equals 15 residues. Germline V gene data show CDR1 as SGHKS and CDR2 as YYEKEE (reference sequence). The CDR3 sequence: CASSPGALSTDTQYF. As DNA, the CDR3 is TGTGCCAGCAGCCCCGGGGCTTTAAGCACAGATACGCAGTATTTT. Full variable domain (remainder filled in from reference TRBV5-5 and TRBJ2-3): DAGVTQSPTHLIKTRGQQVTLRCSPISGHKSVSWYQQVLGQGPQFIFQYYEKEERGRGNFPDRFSARQFPNYSSELNVNALLLGDSALYLCASSPGALSTDTQYFGPGTRLTVL.

This clonotype was seen a few times. The V gene is TRBV15, the J gene TRBJ2-5; D may be TRBD2 (5 bases). This CDR3 contains 14 residues. Deletions cut 1 base from V and 2 bases from J, with 8 bases between. Germline V CDR1 and CDR2: LNHNV, YYDKDF (reference sequence). The CDR3 bases are TGTGCCACCAGCAGAGGTGGCGGGCAAGAGACCCAGTACTTC. Translated: CATSRGGGQETQYF.

This clonotype came up a few times. The J gene is TRBJ1-4, the V gene TRBV9, with 10 bases identical to TRBD1. The CDR3 consists of 15 residues. Germline loops: CDR1 SGDLS, CDR2 YYNGEE. V lost 4 bases to trimming and J lost 5 bases; unmatched junction nucleotides: 5. In DNA form, the CDR3 reads TGTGCCAGCAGCCAGGGACAGGGGTCCAATGAAAAACTGTTTTTT. Its translation is CASSQGQGSNEKLFF.

Ten or more counts support this clonotype. The CDR3 DNA is TGTGCCAGCAGTTACAGAGGGGAGACCCAGTACTTC. As protein: CASSYRGETQYF. J is TRBJ2-5 and V is TRBV6-6; D may be TRBD2 (5 bases). V shed 2 bases and J shed 5 bases, with 6 bases lying between them. Germline assignment: CDR1 MNHNY and CDR2 SVGAGI (reference sequence). The CDR3 is made up of 12 amino acids.